These 19 T cell receptor beta chains share one sample of origin, sequenced in a study of blood T cells in healthy people across ages. Alongside a J-beta primer mix, a sample-barcoded 5' primer served in a second PCR lasting about 7 to 11 cycles. TCRdb reprocessed the 5' RACE reads with MiXCR, giving one entry per CDR3 protein. The sample has approximately 2,000,000 distinct CDR3 sequences; around 42% are singletons. The specimen sequenced was blood. The receptors shown here come from a human donor in good health.

This clonotype was counted between two and nine times. This chain connects TRBV5-5 to TRBJ2-7; TRBD2 might be the D (5 bases). CDR1 is SGHKS and CDR2 is YYEKEE in the germline V gene (reference sequence). The CDR3 sequence is 14 residues long. V lost 4 bases to trimming and J lost 6 bases, with 17 bases between them. CDR3 sequence: CASSLPDGKGEQYF. The CDR3 DNA follows: TGTGCCAGCAGCCTACCGGACGGGAAGGGCGAGCAGTACTTC.

The gene calls are TRBV4-1 and TRBJ1-2; D call uncertain. The V end lost 2 bases, the J end lost 2 bases, and 12 bases lay between the germline ends. Germline V gives CDR1 MGHRA, CDR2 YSYEKL. This CDR3 contains 15 residues. CDR3 DNA: TGCGCCAGCAGCCAACCTTTGACCGGCAACTATGGCTACACCTTC. It translates to CASSQPLTGNYGYTF.

This clonotype was found a few times. The chain uses TRBV7-3 and TRBJ2-1; D not resolved. The V gene lost 8 bases and the J gene lost 6 bases, with 14 bases spanning the gap. This CDR3 is 13 amino acids long. Germline CDR1 and CDR2: SGHTA and FQGTGA. CDR3 region: CASRPGPGNEQFF. The CDR3 region has the DNA TGTGCCAGCCGGCCAGGACCAGGCAATGAGCAGTTCTTC.

This sequence joins TRBV12-3 or TRBV12-4 and TRBJ2-1; 8 nucleotides agree with TRBD2. The CDR3 is 15 amino acids. V gave up 5 bases and J gave up 7 bases; unmatched junction bases: 10. The CDR3 sequence is CASSTQGLAGNEQFF. CDR3 coding DNA: TGTGCCAGCAGTACTCAGGGGCTAGCGGGTAATGAGCAGTTCTTC.

This clonotype occurred a few times. The chain is built from TRBV4-2 and TRBJ2-3; a weak D match, TRBD2 (7 bases). Trimming took 3 bases from V and 3 from J, leaving 10 bases between them. The CDR3 runs 14 residues. CDR1 is LGHNA and CDR2 is YNFKEQ in the germline V gene. CDR3 residues: CASSQAGATDTQYF. The CDR3 coding sequence is TGTGCCAGCAGCCAGGCGGGGGCAACAGATACGCAGTATTTT.

The chain employs TRBV12-3 or TRBV12-4 and TRBJ1-2, with D tentatively TRBD1 (5 bases). V dropped 6 bases and J dropped 6 bases, with 14 bases sitting between them. The CDR3 extends over 13 amino acids. In DNA form, the CDR3 reads TGTGCCAGCAGCCCTATTGAGGGGAATGGCTACACCTTC. Encoded protein: CASSPIEGNGYTF.

The genes are TRBV6-2 or TRBV6-3 and TRBJ1-5; unclear D gene. The CDR3 has 14 residues. V was pared by 2 bases and J by 9 bases, with 14 bases between. Germline-derived CDR1 and CDR2 are MNHEY and SVGEGT. As DNA, the CDR3 is TGTGCCAGCAGTTACATCCGGACCGTTACGCCCCAGCATTTT. Translated: CASSYIRTVTPQHF.

This clonotype occurred a few times. The CDR3 loop is CASSRWTDEDKLFF. In DNA form, the CDR3 reads TGTGCCAGCAGCCGTTGGACAGATGAGGATAAACTGTTTTTT. The chain couples TRBV3-1 to TRBJ1-4; the D gene is possibly TRBD1 (6 bases). This CDR3 comprises 14 residues. The germline CDR1 and CDR2 sequences are LGHDT and YNNKEL (reference sequence). The V and J ends lost 4 bases and 11 bases respectively, with 17 bases between them.

This clonotype occurred many times. The gene calls are TRBV4-2 and TRBJ2-3; maybe TRBD1 (6 bases). V dropped 1 base and J dropped 4 bases, with 9 bases sitting between them. The CDR3 has 14 residues. The germline V gene has CDR1 LGHNA and CDR2 YNFKEQ. The DNA of the CDR3 is TGTGCCAGCAGCCAAGTGGGGGCCTCAGATACGCAGTATTTT. This codes for CASSQVGASDTQYF.

The chain couples TRBV5-6 to TRBJ2-7; D ambiguous. The CDR3 sequence is 14 residues long. V gave up 2 bases and J gave up 2 bases, with 11 bases separating them. The V gene's germline CDR1 is SGHDT and CDR2 YYEEEE. CDR3 DNA: TGTGCCAGCAGCTTCCCCGGTTCTACCTACGAGCAGTACTTC. This gives the protein CASSFPGSTYEQYF.

This clonotype was picked up one time. A much larger clone differs by one base, so this may be a read error. CDR3 in amino acids: CATSGGQVYEQYF. The CDR3 nucleotides are TGTGCCACCAGTGGGGGACAGGTATACGAGCAGTACTTC. The chain joins TRBV10-3 to TRBJ2-1, with 8 nucleotides matching TRBD1. The end of the DNA is better explained by TRBJ2-7, so the J call may be wrong. This CDR3 contains 13 residues. Germline V gives CDR1 ENHRY, CDR2 SYGVKD.

The rearrangement joins TRBV5-1 to TRBJ1-5; 7 bases align to TRBD1. CDR1 and CDR2 (germline): SGHRS, YFSETQ. The length of the CDR3 is 14 residues. V lost 5 bases to trimming and J lost 4 bases; unmatched junction nucleotides: 6. The CDR3 DNA is TGCGCCAGCAGATCCGGGACAGATAATCAGCCCCAGCATTTT. It is translated as CASRSGTDNQPQHF.

Of note for this clonotype: At one end, the junction sequence differs from germline, possibly due to a read error. The genes are TRBV7-7 and TRBJ2-5; D not resolved. The CDR3 consists of 13 residues. Germline V CDR1 and CDR2: SSHAT, FNYEAQ (reference sequence). The CDR3 sequence: CASSFDSMETQYF. Written as DNA, the CDR3 is TGTGCTAGCAGCTTTGATAGCATGGAGACCCAGTACTTC.

This chain joins TRBV29-1 and TRBJ2-3, with D uncertain. CDR1 is SQVTM and CDR2 is ANQGSEA in the germline V gene. The CDR3 length is 14 residues. Deletions cut 4 bases from V and 0 bases from J, with 11 bases between. In DNA, the CDR3 is TGCAGCGTTGGAAGTCAGGCTAGCACAGATACGCAGTATTTT. Its translation: CSVGSQASTDTQYF.

V and J are TRBV10-3 and TRBJ2-5; D is unresolved. CDR3 length: 13 amino acids. V lost 3 bases and J 4 bases, leaving 9 bases between the germline ends. Germline V lookup: CDR1 ENHRY, CDR2 SYGVKD. The CDR3 DNA follows: TGTGCCATCAGTGAACAAATTGGAGAGACCCAGTACTTC. It is translated as CAISEQIGETQYF.

This chain uses TRBV7-9 with TRBJ2-3; tentative D call: TRBD1 (5 bases). Trimming took 5 bases from V and 4 from J, leaving 19 bases between them. CDR1 is SEHNR and CDR2 is FQNEAQ in the germline V gene (reference sequence). This CDR3 is 16 amino acids long. The CDR3 reads CASSSRTGPPADTQYF. The DNA of the CDR3 is TGTGCCAGCAGCAGTAGAACAGGCCCTCCCGCAGATACGCAGTATTTT.

This clonotype has just a few counts. One end of the junction varies from germline; a read error may be responsible. V is TRBV10-3 and J is TRBJ2-7; 11 nucleotides match TRBD2. From germline, CDR1 is ENHRY and CDR2 SYGVKD. The CDR3 length is 16 residues. As DNA, the CDR3 is TGTGCCATCAGGAACCTAGCGGGGGGCCAATCCTGCGAGCAGTACTTC. It encodes CAIRNLAGGQSCEQYF.

This clonotype was detected a few times. The rearrangement joins TRBV9 to TRBJ2-5, with 8 positions matching TRBD2. V was clipped by 4 bases and J by 2 bases; unmatched bases: 4. Per germline, CDR1 SGDLS and CDR2 YYNGEE. The CDR3 has 14 amino acids. CDR3 DNA: TGTGCCAGCAGCAATGCGGGGGGTCAAGAGACCCAGTACTTC. This encodes CASSNAGGQETQYF.

This clonotype was seen ten or more times. The rearrangement links TRBV12-3 or TRBV12-4 to TRBJ1-1; the D is unclear. Trimming removed 4 bases at V and 3 bases at J, with 9 bases between. CDR3 size: 13 residues. CDR3 DNA sequence: TGTGCCAGCAGTTATCTAGTGGACACTGAAGCTTTCTTT. Its translation: CASSYLVDTEAFF.